This T cell receptor (beta chain) was observed in a study of shared clonotypes between healthy human individuals. Study background: A couple of women and a few men aged 18 to 49 made up the donors. Researchers assigned three CD4 naive, three CD4 memory, two CD8 naive and one CD8 memory plate to each donor. Study-wide points: Rarefaction revealed incomplete sorted-subset sequencing despite large depth.

The V and J ends lost 1 base and 0 bases respectively, with 10 bases between them. This CDR3 has 15 amino acids. Per the germline V gene, CDR1 is SGHVS and CDR2 is FQNEAQ. As for this clone: The antigen remains undetermined.

The genomic DNA of each subset was split evenly across several immunoSEQ plates. Produced via immunoSEQ multiplex PCR; TCRdb's table is partial and in-frame only. The table shows millions of clones, with approximately 94% occurring only once. Naive CD8 cells comprised CD45RO-negative, CCR7-positively selected cells, excluding terminally differentiated effector memory CD45RA+ cells. The sequence derives from a man younger than 30 in good health. Some clones in this sample may be carry-over from other donors' samples. Sequencing was done on a sample of naive CD8+ T cells from PBMCs. This chain links TRBV7-8 with TRBJ2-7, with D perhaps matching TRBD2 (5 bases). The DNA of the CDR3 is TGTGCCAGCAGCTTAGGGCCCGGGAACTCCTACGAGCAGTACTTC. Translation: CASSLGPGNSYEQYF.